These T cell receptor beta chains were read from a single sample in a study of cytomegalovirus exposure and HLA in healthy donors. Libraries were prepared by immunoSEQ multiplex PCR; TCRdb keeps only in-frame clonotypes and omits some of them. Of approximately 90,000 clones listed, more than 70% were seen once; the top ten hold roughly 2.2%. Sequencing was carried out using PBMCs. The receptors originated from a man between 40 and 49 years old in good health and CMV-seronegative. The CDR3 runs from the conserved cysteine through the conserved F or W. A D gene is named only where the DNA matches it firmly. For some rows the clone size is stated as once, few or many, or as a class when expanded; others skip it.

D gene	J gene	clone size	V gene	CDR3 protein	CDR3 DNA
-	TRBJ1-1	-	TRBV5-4	CASSFFRGNTEAFF	TGTGCCAGCAGTTTTTTCAGGGGGAACACTGAAGCTTTCTTT
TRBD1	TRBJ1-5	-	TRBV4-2	CASSPGTERNQPQHF	TGTGCCAGCAGCCCCGGGACAGAGAGAAATCAGCCCCAGCATTTT
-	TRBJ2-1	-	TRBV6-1	CASRGSGEVNEQFF	TGTGCCAGCAGGGGGTCAGGGGAAGTCAATGAGCAGTTCTTC
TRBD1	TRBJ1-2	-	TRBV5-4	CASRRDSHYGYTF	TGTGCCAGCAGAAGGGACAGCCACTATGGCTACACCTTC
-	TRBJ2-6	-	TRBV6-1	CASLLSGANVLTF	TGTGCCAGCCTCCTCTCTGGGGCCAACGTCCTGACTTTC
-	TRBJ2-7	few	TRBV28	CASSHQAYEQYF	TGTGCCAGCAGCCATCAGGCCTACGAGCAGTACTTC
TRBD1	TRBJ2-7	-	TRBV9	CASSRQGSYEQYF	TGTGCCAGCAGCCGACAGGGCTCCTACGAGCAGTACTTC
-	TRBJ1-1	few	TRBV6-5	CASSYVQKNTEAFF	TGTGCCAGCAGTTACGTCCAGAAGAACACTGAAGCTTTCTTT
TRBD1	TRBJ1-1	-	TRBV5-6	CASSTLQGTGAFF	TGTGCCAGCAGCACCTTACAGGGGACGGGGGCTTTCTTT
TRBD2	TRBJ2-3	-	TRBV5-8	CASSLYAGGNTDTQYF	TGTGCCAGCAGCTTGTACGCGGGAGGGAACACAGATACGCAGTATTTT
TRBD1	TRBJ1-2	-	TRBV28	CASIYRGNYGYTF	TGTGCCAGCATCTACAGGGGAAACTATGGCTACACCTTC
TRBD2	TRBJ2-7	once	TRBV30	CAWSRAGVVYEQYF	TGTGCCTGGAGCCGAGCGGGAGTGGTATACGAGCAGTACTTC
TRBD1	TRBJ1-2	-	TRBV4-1	CASSQIGTGYGYTF	TGCGCCAGCAGCCAAATAGGGACAGGCTATGGCTACACCTTC
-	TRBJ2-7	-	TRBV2	CASRGQAYEQYF	TGTGCCAGCAGGGGACAAGCCTACGAGCAGTACTTC
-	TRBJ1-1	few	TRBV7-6	CASSLFAGVNTEAFF	TGTGCCAGCAGCTTGTTTGCGGGAGTGAACACTGAAGCTTTCTTT
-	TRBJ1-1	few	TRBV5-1	CASSFGLGLNTEAFF	TGCGCCAGCAGCTTCGGACTCGGGCTGAACACTGAAGCTTTCTTT
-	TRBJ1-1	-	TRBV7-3	CASSLSAGNTEAFF	TGTGCCAGCAGCTTATCGGCAGGGAACACTGAAGCTTTCTTT
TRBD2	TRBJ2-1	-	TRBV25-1	CASSVGLAGINEQFF	TGTGCCAGCAGTGTGGGACTAGCGGGGATCAATGAGCAGTTCTTC